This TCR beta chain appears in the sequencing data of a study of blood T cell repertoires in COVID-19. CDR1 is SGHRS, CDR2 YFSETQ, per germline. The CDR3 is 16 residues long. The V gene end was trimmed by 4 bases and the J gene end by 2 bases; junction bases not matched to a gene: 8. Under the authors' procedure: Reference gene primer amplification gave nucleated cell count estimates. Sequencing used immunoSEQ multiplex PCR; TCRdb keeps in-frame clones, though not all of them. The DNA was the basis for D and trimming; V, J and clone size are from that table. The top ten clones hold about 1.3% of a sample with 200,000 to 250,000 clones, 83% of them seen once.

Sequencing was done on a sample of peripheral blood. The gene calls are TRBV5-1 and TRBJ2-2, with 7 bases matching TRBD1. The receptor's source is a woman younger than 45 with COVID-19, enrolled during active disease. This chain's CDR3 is CASSRTGTDNTGELFF. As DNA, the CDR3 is TGCGCCAGCAGCAGGACTGGGACAGATAACACCGGGGAGCTGTTTTTT.